One and the same sample provided the 25 T cell receptor beta chains below, sequenced in a study of cytomegalovirus exposure and HLA in healthy donors. Researchers ran the PCR with 60 Vbeta and 13 Jbeta primers. Sequenced by immunoSEQ multiplex PCR; TCRdb stores in-frame clones only, minus some. This sample's table reports more than 100,000 clones. The sequenced sample was PBMCs. The receptors shown here come from a woman in her thirties or forties in good health and CMV-seronegative.

V is TRBV7-9 and J is TRBJ1-1, with D hard to call. From germline, CDR1 is SEHNR and CDR2 FQNEAQ (reference sequence). The V gene lost 3 bases and the J gene lost 5 bases, with 13 bases spanning the gap. The CDR3 runs to 14 residues. Written as DNA, the CDR3 is TGTGCCAGCAGCTTTGACCCGCCGGAGACTGAAGCTTTCTTT. This encodes CASSFDPPETEAFF.

The chain couples TRBV7-3 to TRBJ2-1; the match to TRBD2 covers 8 bases. CDR1 SGHTA and CDR2 FQGTGA come from the germline V gene. V shed 5 bases, J shed 3 bases, and the junction held 9 bases outside the gene matches. The CDR3 runs 16 residues. CDR3 DNA sequence: TGTGCCAGCAGCAAATCTAGTACTAGCGGCTACAATGAGCAGTTCTTC. Translated: CASSKSSTSGYNEQFF.

V usage is TRBV2 and J usage is TRBJ2-1, with 8 bases identical to TRBD2. Trimming at V came to 7 bases and at J to 2 bases, leaving 13 bases not matched to a gene. The germline V gene has CDR1 SNHLY and CDR2 FYNNEI. CDR3 length: 17 amino acids. This CDR3 reads CASNPWGGTRTYNEQFF. The CDR3 DNA reads as TGTGCCAGCAACCCCTGGGGTGGGACTAGGACCTACAATGAGCAGTTCTTC.

The chain is built from TRBV6-4 and TRBJ2-3, with D hard to call. CDR1 and CDR2 (germline): MRHNA, SNTAGT. CDR3 length: 13 amino acids. V lost 5 bases to trimming and J lost 6 bases, with 12 bases between them. CDR3 sequence (DNA): TGTGCCAGCAGTAGTCAGGTGGCGGATACGCAGTATTTT. Translating gives CASSSQVADTQYF.

The rearrangement links TRBV29-1 to TRBJ2-5; no definite D call. Germline V lookup: CDR1 SQVTM, CDR2 ANQGSEA. The CDR3 totals 14 residues. V dropped 5 bases and J dropped 2 bases, with 15 bases sitting between them. The CDR3 reads CSVIPLGRQETQYF. For the CDR3, the DNA is TGCAGCGTTATTCCTCTGGGCCGTCAAGAGACCCAGTACTTC.

The chain uses TRBV6-5 and TRBJ1-3, with 8 bases that match TRBD1. CDR3 size: 15 residues. Germline V gives CDR1 MNHEY, CDR2 SVGAGI. V trimming: 7 bases; J trimming: 4 bases; junction bases outside the gene matches: 9. The CDR3 loop reads CASTLQGASGNTIYF. In DNA, the CDR3 is TGTGCCAGCACCTTGCAGGGGGCGTCAGGAAACACCATATATTTT.

The chain combines TRBV6-1 with TRBJ1-4; 9 nucleotides align to TRBD1. CDR1 is MNHNS, CDR2 SASEGT, per germline. Trimming removed 6 bases from V and 8 bases from J; junction bases left unmatched: 7. The CDR3 extends over 14 amino acids. CDR3 bases: TGTGCCAGCAGGGGGGGACAGGGAAGCGAAAAACTGTTTTTT. Translation: CASRGGQGSEKLFF.

This chain links TRBV18 with TRBJ2-7; D perhaps matches TRBD2 (7 bases). V lost 3 bases and J lost 7, with 13 bases in between. The CDR3 extends over 13 amino acids. CDR1 is KGHSH and CDR2 is LQKENI in the germline V gene. CDR3 loop: CASSPGGPGEQYV. The CDR3 DNA reads TGTGCCAGCTCACCGGGGGGGCCAGGGGAGCAGTACGTC.

The chain employs TRBV2 and TRBJ2-5, with a possible D match to TRBD2 (5 bases). The CDR3 length is 12 residues. V was pared by 7 bases and J by 0 bases, with 6 bases between. Germline values: CDR1 SNHLY, CDR2 FYNNEI. CDR3 nucleotide sequence: TGTGCCAGCACCGGGGACCAAGAGACCCAGTACTTC. The encoded protein is CASTGDQETQYF.

V is TRBV5-4 and J is TRBJ1-2, with D maybe TRBD1 (5 bases). The CDR3 spans 11 residues. Trimming took off 3 bases at V and 8 bases at J, with 8 bases between the two ends. Germline V gene data show CDR1 as SGHNT and CDR2 as YYREEE (reference sequence). The CDR3 region is CASSWGRGYTF. Written as DNA, the CDR3 is TGTGCCAGCAGCTGGGGCCGAGGCTACACCTTC.

The CDR3 coding sequence is TGTGCCAGCAGCGTTTCGAGCGGGGGAGCTCAAGAGACCCAGTACTTC. It translates to CASSVSSGGAQETQYF. J is TRBJ2-5 and V is TRBV9, with 8 positions matching TRBD2. The CDR3 covers 16 residues. The V segment lost 2 bases and the J segment 2 bases; nucleotides outside the gene matches: 8. The germline CDR1 and CDR2 sequences are SGDLS and YYNGEE.

This chain connects TRBV2 to TRBJ2-3, with D perhaps TRBD2 (6 bases). The length of the CDR3 is 13 residues. Per germline, CDR1 SNHLY and CDR2 FYNNEI. V lost 5 bases and J lost 4, with 10 bases in between. In DNA form, the CDR3 reads TGTGCCAGCAGTTTACTAGCAGCAGATACGCAGTATTTT. Its translation is CASSLLAADTQYF.

This chain joins TRBV11-1 and TRBJ1-6, with 8 bases that match TRBD1. The CDR3 has 16 residues. Germline CDR1 reads SGHAT; CDR2 reads FQDESV (reference sequence). Trimming cost V 6 bases and J 5 bases; bases outside gene matches: 9. CDR3 DNA sequence: TGTGCCAGCAGTCGCGTTACAGGGGGGAATAATTCACCCCTCCACTTT. Amino acids: CASSRVTGGNNSPLHF.

The V call is TRBV5-6, the J call TRBJ1-6; D is unresolved. The CDR3 totals 14 residues. CDR1 and CDR2 from the germline V gene are SGHDT and YYEEEE. The germline V and J ends were trimmed by 3 bases and 7 bases, with 11 bases remaining between them. As DNA, the CDR3 is TGTGCCAGCAGCTGGAGGATAGCCAATTCACCCCTCCACTTT. It translates to CASSWRIANSPLHF. Full variable domain (outside the CDR3, taken from reference TRBV5-6 and TRBJ1-6): DAGVTQSPTHLIKTRGQQVTLRCSPKSGHDTVSWYQQALGQGPQFIFQYYEEEERQRGNFPDRFSGHQFPNYSSELNVNALLLGDSALYLCASSWRIANSPLHFGNGTRLTVT.

This sequence joins TRBV18 and TRBJ2-2; D might be TRBD2 (6 bases). This CDR3 contains 17 residues. V was trimmed by 3 bases and J by 0 bases, leaving 14 bases between them. Germline V gene data show CDR1 as KGHSH and CDR2 as LQKENI. The CDR3 sequence: CASSPPSGDPNTGELFF. The CDR3 DNA follows: TGTGCCAGCTCACCCCCCTCGGGGGATCCGAACACCGGGGAGCTGTTTTTT.

The chain couples TRBV5-1 to TRBJ1-1; D is undetermined. The CDR3 loop spans 15 amino acids. Germline V gives CDR1 SGHRS, CDR2 YFSETQ. Trimming took 8 bases from V and 2 from J, leaving 19 bases between them. The chain's CDR3 is CASFAEQSLNTEAFF. The CDR3 nucleotides read TGCGCCAGTTTTGCAGAACAGAGCTTAAACACTGAAGCTTTCTTT.

Concerning this clone itself: Germline and junction disagree at one end, which may indicate a read error. The rearrangement links TRBV28 to TRBJ1-2; D is perhaps TRBD1 (6 bases). This CDR3 has 12 residues. Per germline, CDR1 MDHEN and CDR2 SYDVKM. The CDR3 nucleotides read TGTGCCAGCAGTTATGGGTATCAGGGGCTTTCCTTC. Translated: CASSYGYQGLSF.

V gene TRBV14 combines with J gene TRBJ2-1; D might be TRBD2 (6 bases). Germline V gene sequence: CDR1 SGHDN, CDR2 FVKESK. This CDR3 comprises 16 residues. Trimming removed 3 bases from V and 7 bases from J, with 19 bases in between. This CDR3 reads CASSQFRDSKINEQFF. CDR3 bases: TGTGCCAGCAGCCAGTTCCGGGACTCGAAGATTAATGAGCAGTTCTTC.

The genes are TRBV7-2 and TRBJ2-7; tentatively, D is TRBD2 (8 bases). V was trimmed by 5 bases and J by 6 bases, leaving 20 bases between them. The CDR3 is 15 amino acids. The germline V gene has CDR1 SGHTA and CDR2 FQGNSA. The CDR3 is CASSNQGGLGGEQYF. CDR3 nucleotide sequence: TGTGCCAGCAGCAATCAGGGGGGACTAGGCGGCGAGCAGTACTTC. Supplemented by reference TRBV7-2 and TRBJ2-7, the full variable domain reads GAGVSQSPSNKVTEKGKDVELRCDPISGHTALYWYRQSLGQGLEFLIYFQGNSAPDKSGLPSDRFSAERTGGSVSTLTIQRTQQEDSAVYLCASSNQGGLGGEQYFGPGTRLTVT.

The chain combines TRBV7-6 with TRBJ2-7; D not certain. V lost 1 base and J lost 4, with 8 bases in between. Germline V gene lookup returns CDR1 SGHVS and CDR2 FNYEAQ. This CDR3 spans 13 amino acids. In nucleotides, the CDR3 is TGTGCCAGCAGCTTAGGAGGCACTTACGAGCAGTACTTC. Protein sequence: CASSLGGTYEQYF.

CDR3 bases: TGTGCCAGCAAATTGGACAGGGGCGAGATCGGGAGCTACACCTTC. It is translated as CASKLDRGEIGSYTF. The chain combines TRBV6-6 with TRBJ1-2; TRBD1 matches 9 bases. Trimming cost V 7 bases and J 9 bases; bases outside gene matches: 15. From germline, CDR1 is MNHNY and CDR2 SVGAGI (reference sequence). The CDR3 is 15 residues long.

The chain combines TRBV29-1 with TRBJ1-3; D not certain. V lost 7 bases and J lost 4, with 11 bases in between. The germline gives CDR1 SQVTM, CDR2 ANQGSEA. The CDR3 runs 12 residues. CDR3 nucleotide sequence: TGCAGCGGTGCTTGGAGCGGAAACACCATATATTTT. Amino acid sequence: CSGAWSGNTIYF. Looking up the rest from reference TRBV29-1 and TRBJ1-3 gives the full variable domain: SAVISQKPSRDICQRGTSLTIQCQVDSQVTMMFWYRQQPGQSLTLIATANQGSEATYESGFVIDKFPISRPNLTFSTLTVSNMSPEDSSIYLCSGAWSGNTIYFGEGSWLTVV.

The gene calls are TRBV5-1 and TRBJ2-1; no reliable D call. Trimming pared 0 bases from V and 9 bases from J, leaving 19 bases between. The CDR3 is 16 amino acids. Germline V gene sequence: CDR1 SGHRS, CDR2 YFSETQ. The CDR3 DNA sequence: TGCGCCAGCAGCTTGGGCTCATACCAAACCCACACTGAGCAGTTCTTC. Its translation is CASSLGSYQTHTEQFF.

The rearrangement uses TRBV27 and TRBJ2-2; tentatively, D is TRBD2 (6 bases). Trimming stripped 0 bases from V and 6 bases from J, with 8 bases between. The CDR3 has 14 residues. Germline values: CDR1 MNHEY, CDR2 SMNVEV (reference sequence). CDR3 region: CASSLSWEAGELFF. Here the CDR3 DNA reads TGTGCCAGCAGTTTATCTTGGGAGGCCGGGGAGCTGTTTTTT.

This chain connects TRBV6-5 to TRBJ2-5; TRBD1 aligns across 7 bases. The J call may be wrong; the DNA end is better matched by TRBJ2-7. Germline V gene data show CDR1 as MNHEY and CDR2 as SVGAGI. The CDR3 runs 11 residues. This chain's CDR3 is CASTDRDEQYF. Here the CDR3 DNA reads TGTGCCAGCACCGACAGGGACGAGCAGTACTTC.